A selection of T cell receptor beta chains follows, all from one sample in a study of T cells in localized non-small cell lung cancer. Libraries were prepared by immunoSEQ multiplex PCR; TCRdb keeps only in-frame clonotypes and omits some of them. Among roughly 90,000 clones, approximately 91% were seen once, and the ten largest hold 4.1%. The input for sequencing was PBMCs, taken before any cancer treatment. These TCRs come from a woman aged 35 to 70 with stage II squamous cell lung carcinoma. CDR3s include the opening cysteine and the closing phenylalanine or tryptophan. The D gene is left open where the match is weak. Size is stated for part of the rows, as once, few or many counts, or as a class when the clone is expanded.

d_gene: TRBD2; abundance: once; len: 11; v_gene: TRBV29-1; j_gene: TRBJ2-4; CDR3nt: TGCGGGGGGGTATACTTCGACATTCAGTACTTC; CDR3aa: CGGVYFDIQYF
d_gene: -; abundance: -; len: 15; v_gene: TRBV7-9; j_gene: TRBJ1-4; CDR3nt: TGTGCCAGCAGCCCCCAGCGGGCGGGGAATGAAAAACTGTTTTTT; CDR3aa: CASSPQRAGNEKLFF
d_gene: TRBD1; abundance: -; len: 12; v_gene: TRBV29-1; j_gene: TRBJ1-1; CDR3nt: TGCAGCGCCGAGGGGGCGCAACCTGAAGCTTTCTTT; CDR3aa: CSAEGAQPEAFF
d_gene: TRBD1; abundance: -; len: 15; v_gene: TRBV5-1; j_gene: TRBJ2-7; CDR3nt: TGCGCCAGCATCCCCCGTGGGGACAGGGCTTATGAGCAGTACTTC; CDR3aa: CASIPRGDRAYEQYF
d_gene: -; abundance: once; len: 14; v_gene: TRBV6-1; j_gene: TRBJ2-7; CDR3nt: TGTGCCAGCAGTGAAAGCGGCCGCTTTGGCGAGCAGTACTTC; CDR3aa: CASSESGRFGEQYF
d_gene: -; abundance: -; len: 14; v_gene: TRBV19; j_gene: TRBJ1-2; CDR3nt: TGTGCCAGTGGGAACGGCGGGGGGAACTATGGCTACACCTTC; CDR3aa: CASGNGGGNYGYTF
d_gene: TRBD1; abundance: -; len: 15; v_gene: TRBV15; j_gene: TRBJ1-5; CDR3nt: TGTGCCACCAGTATCCCGGGACAGGGAAAGAGGCCCCAGCATTTT; CDR3aa: CATSIPGQGKRPQHF
d_gene: -; abundance: -; len: 15; v_gene: TRBV2; j_gene: TRBJ1-2; CDR3nt: TGTGCCAGCAGTAGGAGCCGAATCTCTAACTATGGCTACACCTTC; CDR3aa: CASSRSRISNYGYTF
d_gene: -; abundance: -; len: 15; v_gene: TRBV11-2; j_gene: TRBJ2-7; CDR3nt: TGTGCCAGCAGCTTAGAGGGGGGGGCCACCTACGAGCAGTACTTC; CDR3aa: CASSLEGGATYEQYF
d_gene: -; abundance: -; len: 14; v_gene: TRBV5-1; j_gene: TRBJ1-4; CDR3nt: TGCGCCAGCAGCTTGGGGCAGCCCGGAGGGGGGCTGTTTTTT; CDR3aa: CASSLGQPGGGLFF
d_gene: -; abundance: -; len: 11; v_gene: TRBV19; j_gene: TRBJ1-1; CDR3nt: TGTGCCACAACGAGGAGGGTTGAAGCTTTCTTT; CDR3aa: CATTRRVEAFF
d_gene: -; abundance: -; len: 13; v_gene: TRBV2; j_gene: TRBJ1-1; CDR3nt: TGTGCCAGCAGTCGGGAGTGGGGCACTGAAGCTTTCTTT; CDR3aa: CASSREWGTEAFF
d_gene: TRBD2; abundance: -; len: 15; v_gene: TRBV5-1; j_gene: TRBJ2-2; CDR3nt: TGCGCCAGCAGCTCCTTAGCGGGTGTCACCGGGGAGCTGTTTTTT; CDR3aa: CASSSLAGVTGELFF
d_gene: -; abundance: -; len: 15; v_gene: TRBV6-5; j_gene: TRBJ2-2; CDR3nt: TGTGCCAGCAGTTACTCAGCAAAGAACACCGGGGAGCTGTTTTTT; CDR3aa: CASSYSAKNTGELFF
d_gene: -; abundance: -; len: 15; v_gene: TRBV29-1; j_gene: TRBJ1-2; CDR3nt: TGCAGCGTTGGGGGGGGACCCCAAGATAACTATGGCTACACCTTC; CDR3aa: CSVGGGPQDNYGYTF
d_gene: -; abundance: once; len: 14; v_gene: TRBV5-4; j_gene: TRBJ1-3; CDR3nt: TGTGCCAGCAGCGCCCGAGGGAGTGGAAACACCATATATTTT; CDR3aa: CASSARGSGNTIYF
d_gene: -; abundance: -; len: 11; v_gene: TRBV20-1; j_gene: TRBJ2-3; CDR3nt: TGCAGTGCTAAAAGCACAGATACGCAGTATTTT; CDR3aa: CSAKSTDTQYF
d_gene: -; abundance: -; len: 14; v_gene: TRBV5-8; j_gene: TRBJ2-2; CDR3nt: TGTGCCAGCAGCTCTACAGGGATCACCGGGGAGCTGTTTTTT; CDR3aa: CASSSTGITGELFF
d_gene: -; abundance: -; len: 14; v_gene: TRBV27; j_gene: TRBJ1-1; CDR3nt: TGTGCCAGCAGTTTATCGACGGCGAACACTGAAGCTTTCTTT; CDR3aa: CASSLSTANTEAFF
d_gene: TRBD1; abundance: few; len: 13; v_gene: TRBV28; j_gene: TRBJ2-3; CDR3nt: TGTGCCAGCAATGAACAGGGGCGAGATACGCAGTATTTT; CDR3aa: CASNEQGRDTQYF
d_gene: -; abundance: -; len: 13; v_gene: TRBV6-4; j_gene: TRBJ1-1; CDR3nt: TGTGCCAGCAGCGCCGACAGGCTAGGCGAAGCTTTCTTT; CDR3aa: CASSADRLGEAFF
d_gene: TRBD2; abundance: -; len: 16; v_gene: TRBV11-1; j_gene: TRBJ2-3; CDR3nt: TGTGCCAGCAGCCCACTAGCGGGGGGGCAAGGAGATACGCAGTATTTT; CDR3aa: CASSPLAGGQGDTQYF
d_gene: TRBD2; abundance: -; len: 15; v_gene: TRBV30; j_gene: TRBJ2-1; CDR3nt: TGTGCCTGGACTCCCGGGACTAGCGGGAGACGTGGGCAGTTCTTC; CDR3aa: CAWTPGTSGRRGQFF
d_gene: TRBD1; abundance: -; len: 18; v_gene: TRBV15; j_gene: TRBJ1-2; CDR3nt: TGTGCCACCAGCAGAGTCCTTGGACAGGCCCCATCTAACTATGGCTACACCTTC; CDR3aa: CATSRVLGQAPSNYGYTF
d_gene: -; abundance: -; len: 16; v_gene: TRBV7-9; j_gene: TRBJ2-6; CDR3nt: TGTGCCAGCAGCTTAAGACAGGTTTCTGGGGCCAACGTCCTGACTTTC; CDR3aa: CASSLRQVSGANVLTF
d_gene: -; abundance: -; len: 13; v_gene: TRBV9; j_gene: TRBJ1-6; CDR3nt: TGTGCCAGCAGCGTAGAAGGGAATTCACCCCTCCACTTT; CDR3aa: CASSVEGNSPLHF
d_gene: -; abundance: -; len: 12; v_gene: TRBV2; j_gene: TRBJ2-7; CDR3nt: TGTGCCAGCCTACAGGTTACGTACGAGCAGTACTTC; CDR3aa: CASLQVTYEQYF
d_gene: -; abundance: -; len: 15; v_gene: TRBV19; j_gene: TRBJ1-1; CDR3nt: TGTGCCAGTAACGGACGACAGCCAGGGAACACTGAAGCTTTCTTT; CDR3aa: CASNGRQPGNTEAFF
d_gene: -; abundance: -; len: 14; v_gene: TRBV14; j_gene: TRBJ2-5; CDR3nt: TGTGCCAGCAGCCAAGATCACCCCCGGGAGACCCAGTACTTC; CDR3aa: CASSQDHPRETQYF
d_gene: TRBD2; abundance: -; len: 13; v_gene: TRBV14; j_gene: TRBJ2-2; CDR3nt: TGTGCCAGCAGAACTAGCGGTCTCGGGGAGCTGTTTTTT; CDR3aa: CASRTSGLGELFF
d_gene: TRBD1; abundance: -; len: 17; v_gene: TRBV9; j_gene: TRBJ2-2; CDR3nt: TGTGCCAGCAGGGAAAGTCGGACAGGGCAAAACACCGGGGAGCTGTTTTTT; CDR3aa: CASRESRTGQNTGELFF
d_gene: TRBD1; abundance: -; len: 14; v_gene: TRBV5-6; j_gene: TRBJ1-2; CDR3nt: TGTGCCAGCAGCATACAGGGGATTGGCTATGGCTACACCTTC; CDR3aa: CASSIQGIGYGYTF
d_gene: -; abundance: once; len: 15; v_gene: TRBV4-1; j_gene: TRBJ1-2; CDR3nt: TGCGCCAGCAGCCAAGAAATGGGCAGCCTTTATGGCTACACCTTC; CDR3aa: CASSQEMGSLYGYTF
d_gene: -; abundance: many; len: 13; v_gene: TRBV29-1; j_gene: TRBJ1-2; CDR3nt: TGCAGCGTTGAGTTGCAGGGTGACTATGGCTACACCTTC; CDR3aa: CSVELQGDYGYTF
d_gene: TRBD1; abundance: -; len: 15; v_gene: TRBV30; j_gene: TRBJ1-5; CDR3nt: TGTGCCTGGAGTTTCCGAGGGACAGGGAATCAGCCCCAGCATTTT; CDR3aa: CAWSFRGTGNQPQHF
d_gene: TRBD1; abundance: -; len: 15; v_gene: TRBV28; j_gene: TRBJ1-5; CDR3nt: TGTGCCAGCAGTGTCGGACAGGGGCGAGGGCAGCCCCAGCATTTT; CDR3aa: CASSVGQGRGQPQHF
d_gene: TRBD1; abundance: -; len: 16; v_gene: TRBV7-9; j_gene: TRBJ1-4; CDR3nt: TGTGCCAGCAGCCGAAACGACAGGGGGAGGTCTGAAAAACTGTTTTTT; CDR3aa: CASSRNDRGRSEKLFF
d_gene: -; abundance: -; len: 14; v_gene: TRBV5-4; j_gene: TRBJ1-2; CDR3nt: TGTGCCAGCAGGGAGAGGGGATCGGACTATGGCTACACCTTC; CDR3aa: CASRERGSDYGYTF
d_gene: TRBD1; abundance: -; len: 16; v_gene: TRBV19; j_gene: TRBJ1-5; CDR3nt: TGTGCCAGTAGTATCGGGACAGGGATCGTCAATCAGCCCCAGCATTTT; CDR3aa: CASSIGTGIVNQPQHF
d_gene: TRBD2; abundance: -; len: 15; v_gene: TRBV7-6; j_gene: TRBJ2-7; CDR3nt: TGTGCCAGCAGCCCACGAGGGCGGGACTATTACGAGCAGTACTTC; CDR3aa: CASSPRGRDYYEQYF
d_gene: -; abundance: -; len: 14; v_gene: TRBV5-1; j_gene: TRBJ2-7; CDR3nt: TGCGCCAGCAGCTCGAAGACAGTTTCCTACGAGCAGTACTTC; CDR3aa: CASSSKTVSYEQYF
d_gene: TRBD1; abundance: -; len: 13; v_gene: TRBV30; j_gene: TRBJ2-7; CDR3nt: TGTGCCTGGGTAGGACAGGGAGGTTACGAGCAGTACTTC; CDR3aa: CAWVGQGGYEQYF
d_gene: TRBD1; abundance: -; len: 18; v_gene: TRBV5-1; j_gene: TRBJ2-6; CDR3nt: TGCGCCAGCAGCTGGGCCGGGACAGGGGCCTCTGGGGCCAACGTCCTGACTTTC; CDR3aa: CASSWAGTGASGANVLTF
d_gene: TRBD1; abundance: -; len: 18; v_gene: TRBV5-1; j_gene: TRBJ1-2; CDR3nt: TGCGCCAGCAGCTTGGGAAAAAGGACAGGGGACTTTACCTATGGCTACACCTTC; CDR3aa: CASSLGKRTGDFTYGYTF
d_gene: -; abundance: -; len: 15; v_gene: TRBV7-2; j_gene: TRBJ2-1; CDR3nt: TGTGCCAGCAGCTTACTTGGCGGGTCGAGGGATGAGCAGTTCTTC; CDR3aa: CASSLLGGSRDEQFF
d_gene: TRBD1; abundance: -; len: 18; v_gene: TRBV5-1; j_gene: TRBJ1-4; CDR3nt: TGCGCCAGCAGCATGAGAGGGACAGGGGTATCAACTAATGAAAAACTGTTTTTT; CDR3aa: CASSMRGTGVSTNEKLFF
d_gene: -; abundance: -; len: 15; v_gene: TRBV27; j_gene: TRBJ2-5; CDR3nt: TGTGCCAGCAGCCATCGGGGTAAGGGGAAAGAGACCCAGTACTTC; CDR3aa: CASSHRGKGKETQYF
d_gene: -; abundance: -; len: 16; v_gene: TRBV7-2; j_gene: TRBJ1-1; CDR3nt: TGTGCCAGCAGCTTAAGTGGCAGCCTAATGAACACTGAAGCTTTCTTT; CDR3aa: CASSLSGSLMNTEAFF
d_gene: -; abundance: -; len: 14; v_gene: TRBV28; j_gene: TRBJ1-3; CDR3nt: TGTGCCAGCTTGCCCCACTCGGTGGGAAACACCATATATTTT; CDR3aa: CASLPHSVGNTIYF
d_gene: -; abundance: once; len: 14; v_gene: TRBV18; j_gene: TRBJ1-5; CDR3nt: TGTGCCAGCTCACTTGTTACTGGCAATCAGCCCCAGCATTTT; CDR3aa: CASSLVTGNQPQHF
d_gene: -; abundance: -; len: 15; v_gene: TRBV10-3; j_gene: TRBJ1-6; CDR3nt: TGTGCCATCAGTGAACAGGGTCCATGGAATTCACCCCTCCACTTT; CDR3aa: CAISEQGPWNSPLHF
d_gene: TRBD1; abundance: few; len: 17; v_gene: TRBV18; j_gene: TRBJ1-1; CDR3nt: TGTGCCAGCTCACCACTTTCAGGGGGCAGTTTCGGCACTGAAGCTTTCTTT; CDR3aa: CASSPLSGGSFGTEAFF
d_gene: TRBD1; abundance: once; len: 14; v_gene: TRBV6-1; j_gene: TRBJ1-6; CDR3nt: TGTGCCAGCAGTGCCGGGACAGGGAATTCACCCCTCCACTTT; CDR3aa: CASSAGTGNSPLHF
d_gene: -; abundance: -; len: 14; v_gene: TRBV6-6; j_gene: TRBJ1-6; CDR3nt: TGTGCCAGCAGTTACTCGATATTCGATTCACCCCTCCACTTT; CDR3aa: CASSYSIFDSPLHF
d_gene: -; abundance: -; len: 15; v_gene: TRBV5-1; j_gene: TRBJ1-1; CDR3nt: TGCGCCAGCAGCTTGGGACATACCATGAACACTGAAGCTTTCTTT; CDR3aa: CASSLGHTMNTEAFF
d_gene: -; abundance: -; len: 15; v_gene: TRBV18; j_gene: TRBJ1-1; CDR3nt: TGTGCCAGCTCACCCTTTGACACCCAGAACACTGAAGCTTTCTTT; CDR3aa: CASSPFDTQNTEAFF
d_gene: TRBD1; abundance: -; len: 17; v_gene: TRBV15; j_gene: TRBJ2-1; CDR3nt: TGTGCCACCAGCAGCCCTCAGGGACAGGGGGCGGAGGATGAGCAGTTCTTC; CDR3aa: CATSSPQGQGAEDEQFF